The sequence of this TCR beta chain was determined in a study of CD8+CD57+ T cells in acquired aplastic anemia. Study-wide context: Across the sorted CD4+ and CD8+ cells, DNA amounts averaged roughly 3.5 ug.

Genomic DNA served as template for TCR beta VDJ and CDR3 profiling. TCRdb recomputed calls from the reads with MiXCR, one row per CDR3 protein. Among just over 40,000 distinct CDR3 sequences listed, less than 65% were seen once. The study's findings and limits: Between patients and controls, approximately 29 CD8+ CDR3 sequences were found in common.

Worth noting for this clonotype: Its specificity is not known.

There are 13 residues in the CDR3. Germline V gene sequence: CDR1 SNHLY, CDR2 FYNNEI. Trimming shortened V by 3 bases and J by 4 bases, and 9 bases separated the two germline ends. In patients chosen for sequencing, flow cytometry had shown CD8+CD57+ cell expansion. The chain is built from TRBV2 and TRBJ1-2; D is ambiguous. The sample taken for sequencing was sorted CD4+, CD8+, or CD8+CD57+ T cells (not recorded which) from PBMCs. This receptor was identified in a human donor with aplastic anemia. DNA of the CDR3: TGTGCCAGCAGTGAGGTCGGCAGCTATGGCTACACCTTC. This encodes CASSEVGSYGYTF.